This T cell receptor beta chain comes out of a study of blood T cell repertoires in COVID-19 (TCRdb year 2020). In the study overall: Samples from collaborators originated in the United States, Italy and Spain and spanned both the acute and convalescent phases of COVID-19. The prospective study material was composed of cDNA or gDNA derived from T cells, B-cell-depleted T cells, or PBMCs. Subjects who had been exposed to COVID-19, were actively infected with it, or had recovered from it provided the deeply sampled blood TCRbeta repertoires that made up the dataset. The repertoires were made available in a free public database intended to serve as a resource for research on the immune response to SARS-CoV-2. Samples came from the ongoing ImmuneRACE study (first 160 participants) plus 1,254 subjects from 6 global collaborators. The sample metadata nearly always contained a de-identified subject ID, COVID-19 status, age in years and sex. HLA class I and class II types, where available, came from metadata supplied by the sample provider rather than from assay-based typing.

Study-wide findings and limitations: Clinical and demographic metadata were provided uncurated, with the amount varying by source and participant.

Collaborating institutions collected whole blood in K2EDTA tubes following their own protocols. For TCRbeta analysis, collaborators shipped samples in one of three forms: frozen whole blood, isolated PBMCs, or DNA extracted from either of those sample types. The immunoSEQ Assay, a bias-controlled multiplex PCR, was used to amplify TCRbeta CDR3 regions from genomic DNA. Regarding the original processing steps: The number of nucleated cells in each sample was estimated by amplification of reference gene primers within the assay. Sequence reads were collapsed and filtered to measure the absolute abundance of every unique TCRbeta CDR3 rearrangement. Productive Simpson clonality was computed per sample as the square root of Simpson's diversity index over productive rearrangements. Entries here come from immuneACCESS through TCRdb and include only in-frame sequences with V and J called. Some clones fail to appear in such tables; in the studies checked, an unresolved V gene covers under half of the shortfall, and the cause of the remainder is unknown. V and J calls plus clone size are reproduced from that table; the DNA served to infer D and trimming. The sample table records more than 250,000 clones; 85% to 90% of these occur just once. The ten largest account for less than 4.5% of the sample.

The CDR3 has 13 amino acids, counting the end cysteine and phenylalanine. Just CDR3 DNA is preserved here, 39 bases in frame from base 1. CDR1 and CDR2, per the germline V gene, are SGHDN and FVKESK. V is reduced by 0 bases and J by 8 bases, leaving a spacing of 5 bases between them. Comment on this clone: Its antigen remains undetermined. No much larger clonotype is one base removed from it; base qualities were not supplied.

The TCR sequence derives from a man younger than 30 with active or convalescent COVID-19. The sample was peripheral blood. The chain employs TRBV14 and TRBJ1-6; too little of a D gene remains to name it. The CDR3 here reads CASSQEGDSPLHF. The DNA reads TGTGCCAGCAGCCAAGAAGGAGATTCACCCCTCCACTTT.